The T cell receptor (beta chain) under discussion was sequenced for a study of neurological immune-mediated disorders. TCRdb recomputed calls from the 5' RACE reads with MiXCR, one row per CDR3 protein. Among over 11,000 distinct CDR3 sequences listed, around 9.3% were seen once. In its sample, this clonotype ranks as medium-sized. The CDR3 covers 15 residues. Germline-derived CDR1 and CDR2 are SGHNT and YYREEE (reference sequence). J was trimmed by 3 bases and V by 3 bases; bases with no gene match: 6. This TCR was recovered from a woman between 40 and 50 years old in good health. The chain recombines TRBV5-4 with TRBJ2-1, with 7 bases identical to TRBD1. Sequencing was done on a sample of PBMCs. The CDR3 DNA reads TGTGCCAGCAGCTCGTCCGGGACAGTCTACAATGAGCAGTTCTTC. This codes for CASSSSGTVYNEQFF.